This TCR beta chain derives from a study of graft-versus-host responses after intestinal transplantation. Study results and limitations: Detection of GvH clones occurred in recipient marrow, and some had their first appearance in ileum or blood.

The data were produced by immunoSEQ multiplex PCR, yet TCRdb's version contains in-frame clones alone and is incomplete. Of 7,500 to 10,000 clones in the sample, about 78% were seen once. To note about this clone: Its specificity is unknown.

Investigators treated the graft tissue so that it released intraepithelial and lamina propria lymphocytes. This TCR was recovered from a human patient who received an intestinal transplant, so some T cells may come from the graft donor. This specimen was ileum tissue, taken about 530 days after intestinal transplant.

CDR3 sequence (DNA): TGTGCCAGCACTAACCCGCGGGGGGGCCGGTACGAGCAGTACTTC. Its translation is CASTNPRGGRYEQYF. The chain recombines TRBV6-5 with TRBJ2-5; 9 bases are a match to TRBD2. The DNA matches TRBJ2-7 better at its end, which makes the J call doubtful. The CDR3 covers 15 residues. Per the germline V gene, CDR1 is MNHEY and CDR2 is SVGAGI.